The rows below give T cell receptor beta chains drawn from one sample of a study of T cell changes during pregnancy in multiple sclerosis. The protocol was immunoSEQ multiplex PCR, while the TCRdb copy is restricted to in-frame clones and leaves out a portion. This table has around 130,000 clones, 90% to 95% appearing once. The source material was peripheral blood, sampled before pregnancy. All receptors come from a female donor with multiple sclerosis, enrolled in a pregnancy study. The CDR3 runs from the conserved cysteine through the conserved F or W. The D gene is left open where the match is weak. Part of the rows lack a size; the others show once, few, many or a class for expanded clones.

>14|-|TRBV5-6|TRBD2|TRBJ2-7
TGTGCCAGCAGCTTGGCGGGGACTAGCGGGGGATCTAGGTTC
CASSLAGTSGGSRF
>16|-|TRBV5-1|-|TRBJ1-1
TGCGCCAGCAGCTTGGGACAGAGCGAAAGTGGCACTGAAGCTTTCTTT
CASSLGQSESGTEAFF
>15|-|TRBV9|-|TRBJ2-3
TGTGCCAGCAGCGTAGTCGGGGGGCCAACAGATACGCAGTATTTT
CASSVVGGPTDTQYF
>13|-|TRBV6-1|-|TRBJ2-1
TGTGCCAGCAGAGCTAGCGCCGTTAATGAGCAGTTCTTC
CASRASAVNEQFF
>13|many|TRBV18|-|TRBJ2-7
TGTGCCAGCTCACCACCGTTATCCTACGAGCAGTACTTC
CASSPPLSYEQYF
>14|-|TRBV6-5|-|TRBJ2-1
TGTGCCAGCAGTTACGCAAGTTCCCGGGATGAGCAGTTCTTC
CASSYASSRDEQFF
>13|-|TRBV28|-|TRBJ1-2
TGTGCCAGCAGAACCCTCCGGGACTCTGGCTACACCTTC
CASRTLRDSGYTF
>19|-|TRBV28|TRBD2|TRBJ2-1
TGTGCCAGCAGTCAAACGGGACTAGCGGGAGCAGTAGAACACAATGAGCAGTTCTTC
CASSQTGLAGAVEHNEQFF
>15|-|TRBV7-2|TRBD1|TRBJ1-1
TGTGCCAGCAGCTTAAACAGGGGGTGGGTCACTGAAGCTTTCTTT
CASSLNRGWVTEAFF
>12|once|TRBV6-5|-|TRBJ2-3
TGTGCCAGCAGGTCTAGCACAGATACGCAGTATTTT
CASRSSTDTQYF
>16|-|TRBV5-1|TRBD2|TRBJ2-7
TGCGCCAGCAGCTTGGTTGAGGCAGCGGGAGCCCACGAGCAGTACTTC
CASSLVEAAGAHEQYF
>12|once|TRBV27|-|TRBJ1-2
TGTGCCAGCAGCTCGGGGAGCTATGGCTACACCTTC
CASSSGSYGYTF
>15|-|TRBV28|-|TRBJ2-1
TGTGCCAGCAAGCCGGGGGGCGGGACCTACAATGAGCAGTTCTTC
CASKPGGGTYNEQFF
>13|-|TRBV2|-|TRBJ1-1
TGTGCCAGTTCTTGGACAGCGAACACTGAAGCTTTCTTT
CASSWTANTEAFF
>15|-|TRBV27|-|TRBJ2-7
TGTGCCAGCAGTAGTTCCGCTGGGAGTTTCCGCGAGCAGTACTTC
CASSSSAGSFREQYF
>13|-|TRBV7-9|TRBD1|TRBJ1-6
TGTGCCAGCAGCCCCGGACAGGGGTCGGCCCTCCACTTT
CASSPGQGSALHF
>14|-|TRBV6-6|-|TRBJ1-5
TGTGCCAGCAGTTACGCAGGGGACCATCAGCCCCAGCATTTT
CASSYAGDHQPQHF
>12|-|TRBV5-6|-|TRBJ1-1
TGTGCCAGCAGCGCCCGTCGGACTGAAGCTTTCTTT
CASSARRTEAFF
>15|-|TRBV18|-|TRBJ1-5
TGTGCCAGCTCACCACAGGGGCGTAGCAATCAGCCCCAGCATTTT
CASSPQGRSNQPQHF
>13|-|TRBV2|-|TRBJ1-5
TGTGCCAGCAGCGGGGGGGGTAATCAGCCCCAGCATTTT
CASSGGGNQPQHF
>16|-|TRBV5-1|TRBD2|TRBJ2-3
TGCGCCAGCAGCTTGACCGGACTAGGGCGCGGAGATACGCAGTATTTT
CASSLTGLGRGDTQYF
>15|-|TRBV5-1|TRBD1|TRBJ1-4
TGCGCCAGCAGCGGGTCGACAGGGCTTGGTGAAAAACTGTTTTTT
CASSGSTGLGEKLFF
>13|-|TRBV29-1|TRBD2|TRBJ2-2
TGCAGCGCTGGGAGGGGGAACACCGGGGAGCTGTTTTTT
CSAGRGNTGELFF
>17|-|TRBV7-9|-|TRBJ1-5
TGTGCCAGCAGCTTAGATTTTGGCAGAGGGCAAGTTCAGCCCCAGCATTTT
CASSLDFGRGQVQPQHF
>14|-|TRBV10-2|TRBD1|TRBJ2-2
TGCGCCAGCAAGCGGACAGGGTTATCCGGGGAGCTGTTTTTT
CASKRTGLSGELFF
>19|once|TRBV7-9|TRBD1|TRBJ2-2
TGTGCCAGCCCCGGCGTCAGGACAGGGAATAGAATGAACACCGGGGAGCTGTTTTTT
CASPGVRTGNRMNTGELFF
>16|few|TRBV7-9|TRBD1|TRBJ1-2
TGTGCCAGCAGCGCTTCTTGGACAGGAATCAACTATGGCTACACCTTC
CASSASWTGINYGYTF
>14|-|TRBV9|-|TRBJ2-1
TGTGCCAGCAGCGTAGTAGGGGTAGGAAATGAGCAGTTCTTC
CASSVVGVGNEQFF
>17|once|TRBV9|-|TRBJ1-6
TGTGCCAGCAGCCCGACCAGGCAGGGCTCCTATAATTCACCCCTCCACTTT
CASSPTRQGSYNSPLHF
>17|-|TRBV27|-|TRBJ1-5
TGTGCCAGCAGGTGGCGGGGGGGCGGCGTGAGCAATCAGCCCCAGCATTTT
CASRWRGGGVSNQPQHF
>12|-|TRBV6-5|TRBD2|TRBJ2-7
TGTGCCAGCAGAGAGCGGGGGGACGAGCAGTACTTC
CASRERGDEQYF
>19|-|TRBV7-9|TRBD2|TRBJ2-3
TGTGCCAGCAGCTCCCCCCCGGGACTAGCGGAATCTAGCACAGATACGCAGTATTTT
CASSSPPGLAESSTDTQYF
>17|-|TRBV7-3|TRBD2|TRBJ2-2
TGTGCCAGCAGCCGAGTAGCGGGAGGGCCCGGCACCGGGGAGCTGTTTTTT
CASSRVAGGPGTGELFF
>13|-|TRBV5-1|TRBD1|TRBJ1-2
TGCGCCAGCAGCACGGACAGGGACTATGGCTACACCTTC
CASSTDRDYGYTF
>15|-|TRBV5-4|TRBD2|TRBJ2-5
TGTGCCAGCAGCCCGCAGGGACTAGCTCAAGAGACCCAGTACTTC
CASSPQGLAQETQYF
>15|-|TRBV7-9|TRBD1|TRBJ2-1
TGTGCCAGCAGTCCCAAGGGGACAGCCTACAATGAGCAGTTCTTC
CASSPKGTAYNEQFF
>15|-|TRBV7-6|-|TRBJ2-3
TGTGCCAGCAGCCCCATTGCGGGGACCACAGATACGCAGTATTTT
CASSPIAGTTDTQYF
>14|-|TRBV6-5|TRBD1|TRBJ1-1
TGTGCCAGCAGTTACACCAGGGGGAGGTCTGAAGCTTTCTTT
CASSYTRGRSEAFF
>12|-|TRBV19|-|TRBJ2-1
TGTGCCAGTAGCTTCCTAGCTCGTGAGCAGTTCTTC
CASSFLAREQFF
>13|-|TRBV6-1|-|TRBJ1-2
TGTGCCAGCAGTAAGGGGCAAACTGGAGGCTACACCTTC
CASSKGQTGGYTF
>18|-|TRBV9|TRBD2|TRBJ2-3
TGTGCCAGCAGCGGGGGACTAGCGGGGGGGCTTGGCACAGATACGCAGTATTTT
CASSGGLAGGLGTDTQYF
>11|once|TRBV25-1|-|TRBJ1-4
TGTGCCAGCAATGAATTCGAGAGACTGTTTTTT
CASNEFERLFF
>17|-|TRBV30|-|TRBJ1-3
TGTGCCTGGAGTCAACTCGGGCGGGGGTCCTCTGGAAACACCATATATTTT
CAWSQLGRGSSGNTIYF
>17|-|TRBV27|-|TRBJ2-7
TGTGCCAGCAGTTCCCGCCCCAGGGAAAGTAGGTCCTACGAGCAGTACTTC
CASSSRPRESRSYEQYF
>17|-|TRBV5-1|TRBD2|TRBJ2-3
TGCGCCAGCAGCTTGGATATGACGGGGGGGCAATTAGATACGCAGTATTTT
CASSLDMTGGQLDTQYF